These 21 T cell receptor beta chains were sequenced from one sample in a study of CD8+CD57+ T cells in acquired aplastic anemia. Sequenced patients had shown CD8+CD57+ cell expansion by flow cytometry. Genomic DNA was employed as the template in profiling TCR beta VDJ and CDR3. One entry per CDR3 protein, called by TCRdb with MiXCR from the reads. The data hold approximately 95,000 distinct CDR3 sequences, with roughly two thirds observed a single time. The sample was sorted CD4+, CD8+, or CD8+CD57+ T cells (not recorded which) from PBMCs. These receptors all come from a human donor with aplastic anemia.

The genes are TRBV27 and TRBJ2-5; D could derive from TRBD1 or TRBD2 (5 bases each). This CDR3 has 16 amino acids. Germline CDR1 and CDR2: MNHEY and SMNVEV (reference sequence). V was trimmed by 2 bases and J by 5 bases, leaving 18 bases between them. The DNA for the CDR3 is TGTGCCAGCAGTTTAAAAGGGACGCATCCCCGGGAGACCCAGTACTTC. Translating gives CASSLKGTHPRETQYF.

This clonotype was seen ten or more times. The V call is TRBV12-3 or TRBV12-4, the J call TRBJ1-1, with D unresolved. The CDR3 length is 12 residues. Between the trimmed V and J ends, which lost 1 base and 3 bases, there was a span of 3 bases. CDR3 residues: CASSLGYTEAFF. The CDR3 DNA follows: TGTGCCAGCAGTTTAGGGTACACTGAAGCTTTCTTT.

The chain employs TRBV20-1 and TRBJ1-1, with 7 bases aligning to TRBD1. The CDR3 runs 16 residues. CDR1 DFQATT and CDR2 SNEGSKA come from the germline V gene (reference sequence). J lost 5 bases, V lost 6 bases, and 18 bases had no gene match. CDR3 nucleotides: TGCAGTGCCCTAAACAACCGACAGGGATGGGATACTGAAGCTTTCTTT. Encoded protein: CSALNNRQGWDTEAFF.

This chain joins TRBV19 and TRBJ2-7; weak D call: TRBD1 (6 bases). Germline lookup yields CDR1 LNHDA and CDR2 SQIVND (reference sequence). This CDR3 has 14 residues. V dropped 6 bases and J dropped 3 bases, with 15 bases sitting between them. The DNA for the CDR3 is TGTGCCAGTAGCCCACAGGGCACAATCTACGAGCAGTACTTC. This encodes CASSPQGTIYEQYF.

The CDR3 here is CASSLRQGTEAFF. CDR3 coding DNA: TGTGCCAGCAGTTTACGGCAGGGGACTGAAGCTTTCTTT. The chain combines TRBV12-3 or TRBV12-4 with TRBJ1-1, with a possible D match to TRBD1 (6 bases). The length of the CDR3 is 13 residues. Trimming left V 2 bases short and J 5 bases short, with 9 bases between.

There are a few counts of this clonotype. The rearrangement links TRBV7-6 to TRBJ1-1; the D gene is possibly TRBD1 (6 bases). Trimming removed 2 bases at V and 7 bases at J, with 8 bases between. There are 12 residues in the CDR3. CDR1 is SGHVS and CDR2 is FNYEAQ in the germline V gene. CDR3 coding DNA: TGTGCCAGCAGCTTAACAGGGTTTGAAGCTTTCTTT. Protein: CASSLTGFEAFF.

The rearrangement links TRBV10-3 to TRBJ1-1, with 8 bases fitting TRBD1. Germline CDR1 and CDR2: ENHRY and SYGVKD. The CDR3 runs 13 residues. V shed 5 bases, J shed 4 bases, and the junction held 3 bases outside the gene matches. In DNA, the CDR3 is TGTGCCATCAGTTACGACAGGGGCACTGAAGCTTTCTTT. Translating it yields CAISYDRGTEAFF.

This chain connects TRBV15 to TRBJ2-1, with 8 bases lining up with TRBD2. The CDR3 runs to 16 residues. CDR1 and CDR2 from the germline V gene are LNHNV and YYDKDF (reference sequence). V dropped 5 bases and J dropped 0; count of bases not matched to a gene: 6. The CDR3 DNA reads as TGTGCCACCAGCCCCACTACTAGCGGCTCCTACAATGAGCAGTTCTTC. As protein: CATSPTTSGSYNEQFF.

CDR3 bases: TGCAGTGCTAGGGGCAGTCAAGAGACCCAGTACTTC. It specifies CSARGSQETQYF. This chain connects TRBV20-1 to TRBJ2-5; D gene unclear. The ends were cut back, 3 bases at V and 2 bases at J, with 7 bases in the middle. This CDR3 is 12 amino acids long. The germline V gene encodes CDR1 DFQATT and CDR2 SNEGSKA (reference sequence).

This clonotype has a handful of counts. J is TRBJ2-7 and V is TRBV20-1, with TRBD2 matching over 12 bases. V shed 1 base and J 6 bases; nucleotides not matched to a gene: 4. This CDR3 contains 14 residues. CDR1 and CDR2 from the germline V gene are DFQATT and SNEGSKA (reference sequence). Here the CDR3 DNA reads TGCAGTGCTAGAGGACTAGCGGGAGTAAGCGAGCAGTACTTC. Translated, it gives CSARGLAGVSEQYF.

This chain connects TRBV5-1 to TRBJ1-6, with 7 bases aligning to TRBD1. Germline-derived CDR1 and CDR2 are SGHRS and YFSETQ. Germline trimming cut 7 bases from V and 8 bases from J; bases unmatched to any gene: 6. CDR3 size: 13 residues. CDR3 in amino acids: CASDRDGDSPLHF. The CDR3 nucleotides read TGCGCCAGCGACAGGGATGGTGATTCACCCCTCCACTTT.

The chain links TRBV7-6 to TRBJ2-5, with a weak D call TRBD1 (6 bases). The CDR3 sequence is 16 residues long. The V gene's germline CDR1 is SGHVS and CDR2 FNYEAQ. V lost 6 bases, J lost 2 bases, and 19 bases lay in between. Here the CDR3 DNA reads TGTGCCAGCAGTCAGCAGGGGAGCCTTATGCAAGAGACCCAGTACTTC. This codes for CASSQQGSLMQETQYF.

CDR3 region: CASSQDSGGSWDTQYF. CDR3 DNA: TGCGCCAGCAGCCAAGATTCGGGCGGGAGTTGGGATACGCAGTATTTT. The chain uses TRBV4-3 and TRBJ2-3, with 7 bases identical to TRBD2. The germline gives CDR1 LGHNA, CDR2 YSLEER. This CDR3 is 16 amino acids long. Losses at the gene ends were 0 bases for V and 6 bases for J; bases not matched to a gene: 9.

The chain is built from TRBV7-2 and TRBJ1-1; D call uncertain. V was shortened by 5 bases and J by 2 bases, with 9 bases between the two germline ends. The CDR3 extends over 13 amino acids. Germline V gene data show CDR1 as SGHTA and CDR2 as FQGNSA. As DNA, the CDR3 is TGTGCCAGCAGCCAAGAGCCAAACACTGAAGCTTTCTTT. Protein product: CASSQEPNTEAFF.

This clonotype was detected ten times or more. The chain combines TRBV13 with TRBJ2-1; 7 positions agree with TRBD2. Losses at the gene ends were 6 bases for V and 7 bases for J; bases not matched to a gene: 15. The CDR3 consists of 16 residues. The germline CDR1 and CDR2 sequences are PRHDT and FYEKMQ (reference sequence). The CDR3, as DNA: TGTGCCAGCAGAAATACAGCCACCGGGACTAAGAATGAGCAGTTCTTC. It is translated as CASRNTATGTKNEQFF.

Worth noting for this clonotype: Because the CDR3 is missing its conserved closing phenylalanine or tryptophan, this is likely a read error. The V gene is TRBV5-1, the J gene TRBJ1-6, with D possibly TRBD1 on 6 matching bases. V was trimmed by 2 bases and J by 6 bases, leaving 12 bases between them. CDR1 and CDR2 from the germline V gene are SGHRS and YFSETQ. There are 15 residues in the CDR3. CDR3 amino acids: CASSFWTETNSPLHL. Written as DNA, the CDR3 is TGCGCCAGCAGCTTCTGGACAGAGACTAATTCACCCCTCCACTTG.

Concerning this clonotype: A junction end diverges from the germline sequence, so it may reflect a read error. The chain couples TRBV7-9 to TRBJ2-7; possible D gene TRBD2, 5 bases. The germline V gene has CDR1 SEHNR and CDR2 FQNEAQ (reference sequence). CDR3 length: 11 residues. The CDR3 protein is CASSSRWEQYF. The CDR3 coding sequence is TGTGCCAGCAGCTCGAGGTGGGAGCAATACTTC.

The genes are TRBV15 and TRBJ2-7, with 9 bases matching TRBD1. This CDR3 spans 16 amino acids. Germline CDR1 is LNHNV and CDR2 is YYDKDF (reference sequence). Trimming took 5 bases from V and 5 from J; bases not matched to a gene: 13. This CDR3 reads CATSARVAGQGHEQYF. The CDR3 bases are TGTGCCACCAGCGCCCGTGTGGCGGGACAGGGTCACGAGCAGTACTTC.

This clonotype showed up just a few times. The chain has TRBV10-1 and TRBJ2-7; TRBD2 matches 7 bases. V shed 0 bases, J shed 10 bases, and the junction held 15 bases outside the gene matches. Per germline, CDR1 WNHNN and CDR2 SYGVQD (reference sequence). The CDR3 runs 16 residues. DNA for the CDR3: TGCGCCAGCAGTGAGTCGGGGGGGTCGGGCCTACAGTTTCAGTACTTC. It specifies CASSESGGSGLQFQYF.

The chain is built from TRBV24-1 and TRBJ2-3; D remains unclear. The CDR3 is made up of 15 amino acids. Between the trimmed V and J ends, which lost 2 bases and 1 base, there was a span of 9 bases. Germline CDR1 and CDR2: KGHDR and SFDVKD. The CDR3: CATSDYQDGTDTQYF. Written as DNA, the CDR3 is TGTGCCACCAGTGATTATCAGGATGGCACAGATACGCAGTATTTT.

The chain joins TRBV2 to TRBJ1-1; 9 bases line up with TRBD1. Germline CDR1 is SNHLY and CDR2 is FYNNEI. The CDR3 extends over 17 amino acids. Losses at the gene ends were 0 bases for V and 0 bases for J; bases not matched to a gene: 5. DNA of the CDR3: TGTGCCAGCAGTGAAGCGGGGACAGGGCCCATGAACACTGAAGCTTTCTTT. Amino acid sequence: CASSEAGTGPMNTEAFF. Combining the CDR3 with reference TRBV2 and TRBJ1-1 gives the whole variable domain EPEVTQTPSHQVTQMGQEVILRCVPISNHLYFYWYRQILGQKVEFLVSFYNNEISEKSEIFDDQFSVERPDGSNFTLKIRSTKLEDSAMYFCASSEAGTGPMNTEAFFGQGTRLTVV.